The T cell receptor (beta chain) described here comes from a study of cytomegalovirus exposure and HLA in healthy donors. The primer mix had 60 Vbeta and 13 Jbeta primers. TCRdb's table, derived via immunoSEQ multiplex PCR, lists solely in-frame clones and lacks some. Altogether 150,000 to 180,000 clones are present, roughly three quarters being singletons, with the ten largest covering roughly 13%. V was trimmed by 5 bases and J by 4 bases, leaving 15 bases between them. The germline gives CDR1 LNHDA, CDR2 SQIVND (reference sequence). The CDR3 totals 14 residues. Notes on the study in general: Solely CMV serostatus was available to characterize immune exposure. Presence/absence analysis assumed near-uniform sequencing depth across donors.

Comment on this clone: Its specificity is unknown.

The sequence was obtained from a young man in good health and CMV-seropositive. The V call is TRBV19, the J call TRBJ2-7; tentative D call: TRBD2 (6 bases). The sample was PBMCs. The CDR3 spells CASSDGWGVYEQYF. CDR3 in DNA: TGTGCCAGTAGTGACGGCTGGGGGGTATACGAGCAGTACTTC. Together with reference TRBV19 and TRBJ2-7, the CDR3 gives the full variable domain: DGGITQSPKYLFRKEGQNVTLSCEQNLNHDAMYWYRQDPGQGLRLIYYSQIVNDFQKGDIAEGYSVSREKKESFPLTVTSAQKNPTAFYLCASSDGWGVYEQYFGPGTRLTVT.